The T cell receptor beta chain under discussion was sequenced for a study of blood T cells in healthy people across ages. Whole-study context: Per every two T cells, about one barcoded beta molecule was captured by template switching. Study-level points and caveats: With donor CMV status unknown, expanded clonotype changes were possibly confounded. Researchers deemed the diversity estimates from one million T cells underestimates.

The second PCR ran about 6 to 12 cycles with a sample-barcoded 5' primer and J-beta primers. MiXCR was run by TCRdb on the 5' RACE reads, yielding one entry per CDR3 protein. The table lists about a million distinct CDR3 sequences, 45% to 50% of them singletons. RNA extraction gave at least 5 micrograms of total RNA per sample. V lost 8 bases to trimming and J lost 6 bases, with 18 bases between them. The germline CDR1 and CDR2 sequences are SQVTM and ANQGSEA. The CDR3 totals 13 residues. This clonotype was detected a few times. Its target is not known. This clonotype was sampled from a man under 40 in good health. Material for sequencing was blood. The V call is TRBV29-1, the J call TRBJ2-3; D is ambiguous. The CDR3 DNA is TGCAGCTCGACCGCAGCCCGCCGGGATACGCAGTATTTT. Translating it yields CSSTAARRDTQYF.